These T cell receptor beta chains were read from a single sample in a study of preoperative IRX-2 immunotherapy in early breast cancer. Assay: immunoSEQ multiplex PCR; the TCRdb copy retains only in-frame clones and omits some. The table shows 25,000 to 30,000 clones, with approximately 75% occurring only once. Sequenced here: lymph node tissue, sampled after IRX-2 immunotherapy. These receptors originate from a human donor with breast cancer. Both conserved end residues are trimmed from each CDR3. Only part of the rows carry a size: once, few, many, or a class if the clone is expanded.

size	V	J	CDR3
NA	TRBV5-1	TRBJ2-7	TSSSSGTVPYEQY
NA	TRBV5-1	TRBJ1-6	ASSKGDRDSPLH
NA	TRBV10-2	TRBJ1-5	ASSESKTGTQPQH
NA	TRBV6-7	TRBJ2-1	ASSESRGYNEQF
NA	TRBV6-8	TRBJ2-3	ASSVHADTQY
once	TRBV11-3	TRBJ2-1	ASSDEWGAYNEQF
few	TRBV29-1	TRBJ2-3	SAAGGADTQY
NA	TRBV28	TRBJ1-2	ASSRQGNYGYT
NA	TRBV19	TRBJ1-2	ASSIDPARQHYGYT
NA	TRBV14	TRBJ1-2	ASSQGTRYGYT
NA	TRBV28	TRBJ1-4	ASSFTLYREVGEKLF
NA	TRBV19	TRBJ1-1	ASSMVGQATEAF
NA	TRBV25-1	TRBJ1-1	ASRGHLNTEAF
NA	TRBV19	TRBJ1-6	ASSFPDRGSPLH
NA	TRBV19	TRBJ2-3	ATSDHTDTQY
NA	TRBV15	TRBJ2-5	ATSSQIGGTGFRETQY
NA	TRBV14	TRBJ2-2	ASSQGVVANTGELF
NA	TRBV30	TRBJ2-1	AWSVQTAGQF
NA	TRBV6-8	TRBJ2-2	ATLNTGAGELF
NA	TRBV6-8	TRBJ2-4	ASTSGQFTKNIQY
NA	TRBV28	TRBJ1-4	ASSFRTGGEKLF
NA	TRBV19	TRBJ2-2	ASSITAGTGGGELF
few	TRBV6-8	TRBJ2-4	AISVEGMQNIQY
few	TRBV6-8	TRBJ1-4	ASSGQGRSPIEKLF
NA	TRBV11-3	TRBJ2-3	ASSLGAGGSTDTQY
few	TRBV6-8	TRBJ1-2	ASSNERYGYT
NA	TRBV1	TRBJ2-7	ASSQGTGTAYEQY
NA	TRBV18	TRBJ2-1	ASSPRPAGTGSRNSYNEQF
NA	TRBV19	TRBJ1-2	ASRQGTEGDYGYT
NA	TRBV19	TRBJ1-4	ASRLLGGARNEKLF
NA	TRBV19	TRBJ1-3	ASSIGGAVNTIY
once	TRBV6-8	TRBJ1-4	ASSYSEGLNLF
NA	TRBV28	TRBJ2-5	ASSFPSGLQETQY
few	TRBV30	TRBJ1-6	AWSLTGIPNSPLH
NA	TRBV6-8	TRBJ1-3	ASGLGQGGNTIY
NA	TRBV15	TRBJ1-6	ATKRTGHGSPLH
NA	TRBV5-1	TRBJ1-2	ASSVLGRPSTGYT
once	TRBV18	TRBJ2-3	ASSPPTSSTDTQY
NA	TRBV19	TRBJ2-1	ASSSPGRSESYNEQF
few	TRBV11-3	TRBJ1-6	ASRPGSYNSPLH
NA	TRBV11-3	TRBJ2-3	ASSLDPAGGYTDTQY
NA	TRBV6-8	TRBJ2-1	ASSPFSGGAYNEQF
once	TRBV5-1	TRBJ1-1	ASSTGDGSNTEAF
NA	TRBV14	TRBJ2-5	ASSFTGYQETQY
NA	TRBV7-6	TRBJ1-4	ASSFSGSPNEKLF
NA	TRBV27	TRBJ2-3	ASSPVLSGGGTDTQY
NA	TRBV11-3	TRBJ1-4	ASSLQGAINEKLF
NA	TRBV10-2	TRBJ2-5	ASSESGKDQETQY
NA	TRBV15	TRBJ2-2	ATSRGGTAPGELF